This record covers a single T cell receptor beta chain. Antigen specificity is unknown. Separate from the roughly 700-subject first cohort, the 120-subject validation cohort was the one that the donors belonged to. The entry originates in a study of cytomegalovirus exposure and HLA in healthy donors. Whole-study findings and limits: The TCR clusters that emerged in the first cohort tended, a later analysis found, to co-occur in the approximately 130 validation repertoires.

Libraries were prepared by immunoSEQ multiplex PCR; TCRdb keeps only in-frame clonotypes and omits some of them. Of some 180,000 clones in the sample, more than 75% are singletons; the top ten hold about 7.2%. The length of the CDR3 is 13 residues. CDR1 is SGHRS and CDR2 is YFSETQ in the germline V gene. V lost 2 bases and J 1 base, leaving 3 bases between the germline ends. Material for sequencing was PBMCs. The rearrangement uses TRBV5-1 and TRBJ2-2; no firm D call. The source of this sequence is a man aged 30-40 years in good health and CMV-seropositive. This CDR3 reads CASSFLNTGELFF. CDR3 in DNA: TGCGCCAGCAGCTTCCTGAACACCGGGGAGCTGTTTTTT. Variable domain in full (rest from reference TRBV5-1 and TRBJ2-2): KAGVTQTPRYLIKTRGQQVTLSCSPISGHRSVSWYQQTPGQGLQFLFEYFSETQRNKGNFPGRFSGRQFSNSRSEMNVSTLELGDSALYLCASSFLNTGELFFGEGSRLTVL.